The T cell receptor (beta chain) described here comes from a study of T cell responses to AZD1222 COVID-19 vaccine (dated by TCRdb to the early 2020s). For the study in its entirety: AZD1222 recipients whose second dose came at about 4 weeks and those whose second dose came at about 12 weeks were combined into one group, since spike-specific TCR depth and breadth did not differ between the two schedules. Trial participants were enrolled by age into subgroups of 18-55, 56-69 and 70-plus years, and around 150, 28 and 57 TCR-sequenced participants, respectively, were included in these subgroups. TCR sequencing covered more than 230 trial participants: 200 to 220 given two doses of AZD1222 and about 26 given two doses of MenACWY control vaccine.

The paper as a whole reports these results and caveats: After two AZD1222 doses, spike-specific TCR breadth and depth were significantly higher than at day 0 and than in MenACWY recipients. Participants were mostly white British, with more females than males. The authors suggested clonal diversity may have been underestimated. Epitopes outside the regions mutated in the B.1.351 and B.1.1.7 variants were reportedly recognized by nearly half of the unique spike-specific TCRs. Only a handful of AZD1222 recipients were SARS-CoV-2 seropositive at baseline, limiting conclusions about previously exposed vaccinees. CD4 TCRs associated with the vaccine covered the entire spike protein, and the dominant responses were in regions 160-218 and 743-854. Because no day 14 peak-response samples were available, the repertoires could be characterized only after the peak T cell response. In the small 56-69-year group, the increase in depth fell short of significance, most likely because of low power.

The CDR3 regions of human TCRbeta chains were analyzed by immunosequencing. Concerning the study's data processing: Repertoire TCRs were matched against a reference library of SARS-CoV-2-specific TCRs generated with the MIRA antigen-specificity platform. Breadth meant the fraction of unique TCRs that were SARS-CoV-2-associated, whereas depth meant the fraction of total T cells that were SARS-CoV-2-associated. Each spike-specific TCR was assigned to its reactive spike region and to a CD4 or CD8 class using the MIRA data. Log10-transformed breadth and depth values were compared by one-way ANOVA with Sidak's multiple comparisons tests. TCRdb holds this immuneACCESS table with in-frame rearrangements only. Some clones are missing; in checked studies, unresolved V genes explain under half, and the rest has no known cause. That table gives V, J and clone size, and the DNA gave D and trimming. The sample table contains about 79,000 clones; only one count was recorded for around 82% of them. Around 20% of the sample lies in the top ten.

The time point label here, explained by the study, means: baseline before first vaccination. Samples from vaccinated people were obtained from the UK trials COV001 and COV002, which included a single-blind randomized controlled phase 2/3 trial of AZD1222 (ChAdOx1 nCoV-19) in healthy adults. For TCRbeta chain sequencing, PBMC samples were collected from trial participants at day 0 and at day 28 after the second dose. Taken from the germline V gene (reference sequence), the CDR1 and CDR2 loops are LNHDA and SQIVND. Germline trimming amounts to 9 bases on V and 6 bases on J, with 6 as the count of junction bases outside the gene matches. From cysteine to phenylalanine, the CDR3 is 12 amino acids long. The entry retains the CDR3 DNA only, 36 bases that are in frame from base 1. To note about this clone: The antigen it binds to is not known. No qualities accompany the bases; no much larger clone lies one base away.

Material: peripheral blood, obtained on day 0 of AZD1222 vaccination. This chain is built from TRBV19 and TRBJ2-7, and 9 junctional nucleotides match TRBD1. This TCR was recovered from an adult in good health. The CDR3 amino acid sequence is: CASRTGAGEQYF. Read as DNA, the sequence is TGTGCCAGCAGGACAGGGGCTGGCGAGCAGTACTTC.